One sample yielded the 10 T cell receptor beta chains listed below, sequenced in a study of T cells in Graves' hyperthyroidism and ophthalmopathy. What was amplified from RNA transcripts were TCR beta CDR3 regions. First-round RT-PCR targeting the TCR CDR3 was performed with the HTBI primer set. In TCRdb, the multiplex PCR reads were re-called with MiXCR into one record per CDR3 protein. Of about 380,000 distinct CDR3 sequences in the sample, roughly 13% were seen once. The sequenced material came from blood. These receptors were taken from a man under 40 with Graves' hyperthyroidism that later progressed to Graves' ophthalmopathy.

The rearrangement uses TRBV5-5 and TRBJ1-6, with D maybe TRBD1 (5 bases). V lost 2 bases, J lost 12 bases, and 9 bases lay in between. Germline V lookup: CDR1 SGHKS, CDR2 YYEKEE (reference sequence). This CDR3 is 12 amino acids long. The CDR3 DNA sequence: TGTGCCAGCAGCTTTCCGGGGGAACCCCTCCACTTT. Translation gives CASSFPGEPLHF.

This clonotype was found many times. The rearrangement uses TRBV7-9 and TRBJ2-1, with 16 bases fitting TRBD2. CDR1 is SEHNR and CDR2 is FQNEAQ in the germline V gene (reference sequence). V lost 5 bases to trimming and J lost 10 bases; unmatched junction nucleotides: 11. CDR3 length: 17 residues. CDR3 residues: CASSRPGLAGGPQEQFF. The CDR3 DNA reads as TGTGCCAGCAGCCGCCCGGGACTAGCGGGGGGGCCTCAGGAGCAGTTCTTC. Variable domain in full (rest from reference TRBV7-9 and TRBJ2-1): DTGVSQNPRHKITKRGQNVTFRCDPISEHNRLYWYRQTLGQGPEFLTYFQNEAQLEKSRLLSDRFSAERPKGSFSTLEIQRTEQGDSAMYLCASSRPGLAGGPQEQFFGPGTRLTVL.

This clonotype was picked up a small number of times. V is TRBV5-1 and J is TRBJ1-2; D uncertain. CDR3 size: 13 residues. V was pared by 0 bases and J by 4 bases, with 7 bases between. Germline V lookup: CDR1 SGHRS, CDR2 YFSETQ. Here the CDR3 reads CASSLDAFYGYTF. The DNA for the CDR3 is TGCGCCAGCAGCTTGGACGCCTTCTATGGCTACACCTTC.

At least ten counts were recorded for this clonotype. This sequence joins TRBV12-3 or TRBV12-4 and TRBJ1-6, with D tentatively TRBD1 (5 bases). The CDR3 has 13 amino acids. Trimming removed 6 bases from V and 7 bases from J, with 10 bases in between. DNA for the CDR3: TGTGCCAGCAGCACAGGCACAAATTCACCCCTCCACTTT. Encoded protein: CASSTGTNSPLHF.

This clonotype was observed at least ten times. The chain employs TRBV28 and TRBJ2-4; D possibly uses TRBD1 or TRBD2 (5 bases each). This CDR3 region has 14 residues. Trimming removed 2 bases from V and 2 bases from J, with 7 bases in between. Germline CDR1 and CDR2: MDHEN and SYDVKM. CDR3 DNA sequence: TGTGCCAGCAGTTTAGGGGGATCCAAAAACATTCAGTACTTC. It specifies CASSLGGSKNIQYF.

This clonotype occurred many times. The chain uses TRBV20-1 and TRBJ2-7; a weak D match, TRBD1 (6 bases). The germline gives CDR1 DFQATT, CDR2 SNEGSKA (reference sequence). The CDR3 spans 15 residues. Trimming took off 2 bases at V and 4 bases at J, with 18 bases between the two ends. The CDR3 here is CSARHLRGSIYEQYF. CDR3 in DNA: TGCAGTGCTAGACATCTCAGGGGCTCAATTTACGAGCAGTACTTC.

The CDR3 loop is CSAYLGTFMNTEAFF. CDR3 nucleotide sequence: TGCAGTGCTTACCTCGGGACATTCATGAACACTGAAGCTTTCTTT. This chain links TRBV20-1 with TRBJ1-1; TRBD1 might be the D (6 bases). There are 15 residues in the CDR3. Trimming removed 5 bases at V and 0 bases at J, with 16 bases between. CDR1 and CDR2 (germline): DFQATT, SNEGSKA (reference sequence).

This clonotype was recorded many times. V is TRBV20-1 and J is TRBJ2-7; D perhaps matches TRBD1 (6 bases). With 6 bases removed from V and 6 bases from J, the gap between germline ends came to 12 bases. This CDR3 region has 11 residues. The V gene's germline CDR1 is DFQATT and CDR2 SNEGSKA (reference sequence). The CDR3 loop reads CSATDSPEQYF. The CDR3 coding sequence is TGCAGTGCAACGGACAGCCCCGAGCAGTACTTC.

The chain employs TRBV12-3 or TRBV12-4 and TRBJ2-1; TRBD2 matches 9 bases. The J segment lost 5 bases and the V segment lost 3 bases, leaving 5 bases of the junction unmatched. This CDR3 is 15 amino acids long. The CDR3 nucleotides are TGTGCCAGCAGTTTTTGGCTAGCGGGACACAATGAGCAGTTCTTC. Translating gives CASSFWLAGHNEQFF.

The V call is TRBV5-1, the J call TRBJ1-4; 7 positions match TRBD1. The trim removed 3 bases at V and 0 bases at J, leaving 5 bases unmatched. Germline V gene sequence: CDR1 SGHRS, CDR2 YFSETQ. The CDR3 has 16 residues. In DNA, the CDR3 is TGCGCCAGCAGCTCAAGGACAGGAGCAACTAATGAAAAACTGTTTTTT. It encodes CASSSRTGATNEKLFF.